These 31 T cell receptor beta chains share one sample of origin, sequenced in a study of shared clonotypes between healthy human individuals. Profiling relied on immunoSEQ multiplex PCR, and the TCRdb table lists in-frame clones only, not all of them. The repertoire holds 2,100,000 or so clones, with approximately 96% as singletons. The specimen was naive CD4+ T cells sorted from blood. Stated subset: CD45RA+ positively selected. Receptors originate from a man younger than 35 in good health.

V and J are TRBV30 and TRBJ1-5; D perhaps matches TRBD1 (5 bases). Trimming removed 0 bases from V and 9 bases from J, with 21 bases in between. Germline V gene sequence: CDR1 GTSNPN, CDR2 SVGIG (reference sequence). The length of the CDR3 is 16 residues. CDR3 protein: CAWSVLPPGTGGPQHF. In DNA form, the CDR3 reads TGTGCCTGGAGTGTACTGCCCCCAGGGACGGGAGGGCCCCAGCATTTT.

Concerning this clone itself: Since a much larger clone is just one base distant, this may be a read error. Other DNA sequences within the sample encode an identical CDR3. The CDR3 loop reads CASSEESSYNSPLHF. CDR3 DNA: TGTGCCAGCAGTGAAGAAAGCTCCTATAATTCACCCCTCCACTTT. The gene calls are TRBV6-1 and TRBJ1-6; D is uncertain. Germline lookup yields CDR1 MNHNS and CDR2 SASEGT. The CDR3 totals 15 residues. V gave up 1 base and J gave up 0 bases, with 4 bases separating them.

The chain links TRBV18 to TRBJ2-5; TRBD1 agrees at 9 bases. The CDR3 loop spans 17 amino acids. The trim removed 2 bases at V and 2 bases at J, leaving 9 bases unmatched. CDR1 KGHSH and CDR2 LQKENI come from the germline V gene. The CDR3 region is CASSPRSTGGLQETQYF. The CDR3 DNA is TGTGCCAGCTCACCAAGATCTACAGGGGGCCTACAAGAGACCCAGTACTTC.

Only one count was recorded for this clone. V gene TRBV2 combines with J gene TRBJ1-2; 9 nucleotides match TRBD1. The germline CDR1 and CDR2 sequences are SNHLY and FYNNEI. This CDR3 spans 14 amino acids. The V segment lost 4 bases and the J segment 8 bases; nucleotides outside the gene matches: 8. Here the CDR3 reads CASSGTGAANGYTF. The CDR3 DNA sequence: TGTGCCAGCAGTGGGACAGGGGCGGCGAACGGCTACACCTTC.

This clone was seen once. The CDR3 nucleotides are TGTGCCACCAGCAACCCGGGGCCAAGCTCCTATAATTCACCCCTCCACTTT. It is translated as CATSNPGPSSYNSPLHF. The V gene is TRBV15, the J gene TRBJ1-6; D is perhaps TRBD1 (5 bases). The CDR3 contains 17 residues. Germline V lookup: CDR1 LNHNV, CDR2 YYDKDF (reference sequence). V lost 4 bases, J lost 0 bases, and 13 bases lay in between. Based on the CDR3 plus reference TRBV15 and TRBJ1-6, the full variable domain is DAMVIQNPRYQVTQFGKPVTLSCSQTLNHNVMYWYQQKSSQAPKLLFHYYDKDFNNEADTPDNFQSRRPNTSFCFLDIRSPGLGDTAMYLCATSNPGPSSYNSPLHFGNGTRLTVT.

The chain uses TRBV19 and TRBJ1-2; D ambiguous. The V end was cut by 3 bases, the J end by 7 bases, with 12 bases between. The CDR3 sequence is 13 residues long. Germline-derived CDR1 and CDR2 are LNHDA and SQIVND (reference sequence). Here the CDR3 reads CASSIEGLGGYTF. CDR3 in DNA: TGTGCCAGTAGTATCGAGGGCTTGGGTGGCTACACCTTC.

This clone occurred once. This CDR3 is CASSPGDRTNTGELFF. CDR3 coding DNA: TGCGCCAGCAGCCCGGGGGACAGAACGAACACCGGGGAGCTGTTTTTT. This sequence joins TRBV5-1 and TRBJ2-2; a weak D match, TRBD1 (7 bases). Germline-derived CDR1 and CDR2 are SGHRS and YFSETQ. The CDR3 runs to 16 residues. V dropped 4 bases and J dropped 0 bases, with 13 bases sitting between them.

The rearrangement uses TRBV18 and TRBJ2-7; D is perhaps TRBD1 or TRBD2 (6 bases each). Per germline, CDR1 KGHSH and CDR2 LQKENI. The CDR3 loop spans 15 amino acids. V lost 0 bases and J 4 bases, leaving 13 bases between the germline ends. As DNA, the CDR3 is TGTGCCAGCTCACCACCTTCGGGGGCACATTACGAGCAGTACTTC. It is translated as CASSPPSGAHYEQYF.

In the case of this clone: One end of the junction varies from germline; a read error may be responsible. The chain is built from TRBV9 and TRBJ1-3; the D is unclear. The CDR3 spans 14 residues. CDR1 and CDR2 from the germline V gene are SGDLS and YYNGEE. The CDR3, as DNA: TGTGCCAGCAGCTCCGGGCTCTCTGGAAACATCATATATTTT. Its protein product is CASSSGLSGNIIYF.

The chain employs TRBV6-4 and TRBJ1-2; 7 nucleotides agree with TRBD1. CDR3 length equals 15 residues. Germline trimming cut 0 bases from V and 2 bases from J; bases unmatched to any gene: 3. The germline CDR1 and CDR2 sequences are MRHNA and SNTAGT. The CDR3 nucleotides are TGTGCCAGCAGTGACTCGGAGACAGGGAACTATGGCTACACCTTC. Its translation: CASSDSETGNYGYTF.

This clone was counted a single time. V is TRBV18 and J is TRBJ1-3; 9 bases are shared with TRBD1. The CDR3 has 15 amino acids. CDR1 is KGHSH and CDR2 is LQKENI in the germline V gene. The V segment lost 2 bases and the J segment 7 bases; nucleotides outside the gene matches: 6. The CDR3, as DNA: TGTGCCAGCTCACCAGGGACAGGGTTCGGTAACACCATATATTTT. Amino acid sequence: CASSPGTGFGNTIYF.

This chain uses TRBV6-1 with TRBJ2-5; the D gene is possibly TRBD2 (7 bases). CDR1 and CDR2 from the germline V gene are MNHNS and SASEGT. The CDR3 sequence is 14 residues long. V was trimmed by 7 bases and J by 4 bases, leaving 16 bases between them. The CDR3 nucleotides are TGTGCCAGCAATTTGGGGGGGGCGGGAGAGACCCAGTACTTC. This encodes CASNLGGAGETQYF.

The CDR3 nucleotides read TGTGCCAGCAACAAAGACAGGGCCGACTACGAGCAGTACTTC. As protein: CASNKDRADYEQYF. This chain connects TRBV6-6 to TRBJ2-7; 7 bases map to TRBD1. This CDR3 comprises 14 residues. The V and J ends lost 7 bases and 3 bases, in that order; junction bases with no gene match: 9. CDR1 is MNHNY and CDR2 is SVGAGI in the germline V gene (reference sequence).

This clone was observed a few times. The sample holds other DNA sequences that translate to the same CDR3. The V gene is TRBV28, the J gene TRBJ2-7; 7 positions match TRBD1. CDR1 is MDHEN, CDR2 SYDVKM, per germline. The CDR3 sequence is 14 residues long. V was clipped by 4 bases and J by 0 bases; unmatched bases: 3. DNA of the CDR3: TGTGCCAGCAGTTCGGGACAGAGCTCCTACGAGCAGTACTTC. It encodes CASSSGQSSYEQYF.

CDR3 sequence: CASSPRRVATEAFF. The DNA for the CDR3 is TGTGCCAGCAGTCCCCGAAGGGTTGCCACTGAAGCTTTCTTT. The chain has TRBV27 and TRBJ1-1; unclear D gene. Germline assignment: CDR1 MNHEY and CDR2 SMNVEV (reference sequence). CDR3 length: 14 residues. The V gene lost 5 bases and the J gene lost 4 bases, with 14 bases spanning the gap.

J is TRBJ2-2 and V is TRBV6-5, with D possibly being TRBD1 or TRBD2 (5 bases each). V gave up 3 bases and J gave up 6 bases, with 14 bases separating them. Germline V CDR1 and CDR2: MNHEY, SVGAGI. CDR3 length equals 15 residues. CDR3 region: CASSYDELGAGELFF. The DNA of the CDR3 is TGTGCCAGCAGTTATGACGAGTTGGGGGCCGGGGAGCTGTTTTTT.

V gene TRBV28 combines with J gene TRBJ1-5, with a possible D match to TRBD1 (6 bases). Trimming removed 5 bases at V and 1 base at J, with 12 bases between. CDR1 is MDHEN, CDR2 SYDVKM, per germline. This CDR3 region has 15 residues. CDR3 sequence (DNA): TGTGCCAGCAGTCTGCATCAGGGGAGCAATCAGCCCCAGCATTTT. Translated, it gives CASSLHQGSNQPQHF.

V and J are TRBV5-1 and TRBJ1-5; tentative D call: TRBD1 (5 bases). V was trimmed by 6 bases and J by 0 bases, leaving 19 bases between them. Germline values: CDR1 SGHRS, CDR2 YFSETQ. The CDR3 contains 17 residues. CDR3 sequence: CASKDGVRQLSNQPQHF. The CDR3 DNA reads as TGCGCCAGCAAAGACGGTGTGAGACAGCTTAGCAATCAGCCCCAGCATTTT.

This clone occurred once. CDR3 residues: CASSLDQGGYTEAFF. The DNA for the CDR3 is TGTGCCAGCAGCTTAGATCAGGGTGGGTACACTGAAGCTTTCTTT. The J gene is TRBJ1-1, the V gene TRBV11-2, with D possibly TRBD1 on 5 matching bases. Germline CDR1 SGHAT, CDR2 FQNNGV. V lost 0 bases and J lost 3, with 11 bases in between. The CDR3 length is 15 residues.

The CDR3 DNA follows: TGTGCCAGCAGCTTAACCGGGAATGCTGGCGAGCAGTACTTC. This encodes CASSLTGNAGEQYF. The chain combines TRBV7-3 with TRBJ2-7, with D possibly being TRBD2 (5 bases). Trimming removed 0 bases at V and 6 bases at J, with 12 bases between. Germline values: CDR1 SGHTA, CDR2 FQGTGA. The CDR3 covers 14 residues.

As regards this clone: Other nucleotide sequences from this sample produce the same CDR3. The chain joins TRBV5-1 to TRBJ2-5; D remains ambiguous. Germline V CDR1 and CDR2: SGHRS, YFSETQ. This CDR3 comprises 12 residues. V lost 1 base to trimming and J lost 5 bases, with 6 bases between them. The CDR3 loop reads CASSLSGETQYF. In DNA, the CDR3 is TGCGCCAGCAGCTTGTCCGGGGAGACCCAGTACTTC.

CDR3 coding DNA: TGTGCCAGTAGGACGGGCCGAAACACTGAAGCTTTCTTT. Translating it yields CASRTGRNTEAFF. The genes are TRBV19 and TRBJ1-1, with no clear D. Germline CDR1 and CDR2: LNHDA and SQIVND (reference sequence). V lost 6 bases, J lost 2 bases, and 10 bases lay in between. CDR3 length: 13 amino acids.

The rearrangement uses TRBV28 and TRBJ2-3, with D perhaps matching TRBD2 (6 bases). Trimming stripped 6 bases from V and 10 bases from J, with 20 bases between. Germline V lookup: CDR1 MDHEN, CDR2 SYDVKM. The CDR3 runs 14 residues. The CDR3: CASSPGTPNRSQYF. The CDR3 nucleotides are TGTGCCAGCAGCCCCGGGACTCCCAACCGATCGCAGTATTTT.

CDR3 bases: TGTGCCAGCAGCCGAGCGGACAGGGCTAACTATGGCTACACCTTC. Translating it yields CASSRADRANYGYTF. This chain connects TRBV5-8 to TRBJ1-2, with 8 positions matching TRBD1. Germline lookup yields CDR1 SGHTS and CDR2 YDEGEE. The CDR3 has 15 residues. V dropped 4 bases and J dropped 0; count of bases not matched to a gene: 5.

The chain combines TRBV7-9 with TRBJ1-6; D gene uncertain. This CDR3 comprises 14 residues. V lost 5 bases, J lost 7 bases, and 12 bases lay in between. Germline V gene lookup returns CDR1 SEHNR and CDR2 FQNEAQ (reference sequence). The CDR3 DNA reads as TGTGCCAGCAGCCGGGCGGCCCAAAATTCACCCCTCCACTTT. Protein product: CASSRAAQNSPLHF.

In this sample, this clone turned up once. CDR3 amino acids: CASSLRDSNEKLFF. As DNA, the CDR3 is TGTGCCAGCAGCTTGCGGGACAGTAATGAAAAACTGTTTTTT. The rearrangement uses TRBV5-4 and TRBJ1-4, with 7 nucleotides matching TRBD1. The CDR3 length is 14 residues. The germline CDR1 and CDR2 sequences are SGHNT and YYREEE (reference sequence). V lost 1 base, J lost 4 bases, and 1 base stayed unmatched.

As DNA, the CDR3 is TGCGCCAGCAGCTTTCAACCGGGTGGCGGAAATGAAAAACTGTTTTTT. Its protein is CASSFQPGGGNEKLFF. The rearrangement links TRBV5-1 to TRBJ1-4; D ambiguous. The CDR3 spans 16 residues. Germline V gene sequence: CDR1 SGHRS, CDR2 YFSETQ. Trimming took off 2 bases at V and 5 bases at J, with 16 bases between the two ends. The full variable domain, completed using reference TRBV5-1 and TRBJ1-4, is KAGVTQTPRYLIKTRGQQVTLSCSPISGHRSVSWYQQTPGQGLQFLFEYFSETQRNKGNFPGRFSGRQFSNSRSEMNVSTLELGDSALYLCASSFQPGGGNEKLFFGSGTQLSVL.

The chain uses TRBV7-9 and TRBJ2-7; D perhaps matches TRBD2 (6 bases). CDR1 and CDR2 (germline): SEHNR, FQNEAQ (reference sequence). There are 16 residues in the CDR3. Trimming stripped 0 bases from V and 5 bases from J, with 17 bases between. CDR3: CASSLAWEVDLNEQYF. The CDR3, as DNA: TGTGCCAGCAGCTTAGCTTGGGAGGTGGACTTAAACGAGCAGTACTTC.

CDR3 loop: CASSQQTGVTYEQYF. For the CDR3, the DNA is TGCGCCAGCAGCCAACAGACAGGCGTAACCTACGAGCAGTACTTC. This chain links TRBV4-1 with TRBJ2-7; D might be TRBD1 (6 bases). Looked up from germline, CDR1 is MGHRA and CDR2 is YSYEKL. This CDR3 has 15 amino acids. V was cut by 2 bases and J by 2 bases, with 13 bases left in between.

This chain links TRBV28 with TRBJ2-7; D gene uncertain. Between the trimmed V and J ends, which lost 6 bases and 1 base, there was a span of 13 bases. Germline CDR1 reads MDHEN; CDR2 reads SYDVKM. This CDR3 is 14 amino acids long. The CDR3 DNA follows: TGTGCCAGCAGGATATCCGGGCCTTCCTACGAGCAGTACTTC. This encodes CASRISGPSYEQYF.

The V call is TRBV11-3, the J call TRBJ2-3; D may be TRBD2 (6 bases). The CDR3 totals 15 residues. Between the trimmed V and J ends, which lost 5 bases and 2 bases, there was a span of 14 bases. The V gene's germline CDR1 is SGHNT and CDR2 YENEEA. The CDR3 nucleotides read TGTGCCAGCAGCCCCGTGGGAGGAATCACAGATACGCAGTATTTT. Translated: CASSPVGGITDTQYF.